One sample yielded the 3 T cell receptor beta chains listed below, sequenced in a study of CD8+ T cells in alopecia areata. Sorting relied on CD4, CD8alpha, NKG2D, NKG2ACE and other markers applied to pooled cutaneous lymph node cells. The sequencing template was cDNA reverse transcribed from extracted RNA. Assay: immunoSEQ multiplex PCR; the TCRdb copy retains only in-frame clones and omits some. The table lists over 250,000 clones, no singletons, with approximately 1.2% in the top ten. What was sequenced was CD4+ T cells sorted from a lymph node. The origin of the receptors is a C3H/HeJ mouse with alopecia areata. The MHC haplotype recorded for the strain is H2-k.

This clone has more than one count but fewer than ten. Gene names denote mouse genes. With the read ending 3 residues before the CDR3 end, the germline J gene is used to fill in that end. This sequence joins TRBV13-3 and TRBJ1-6, with 7 bases lining up with TRBD1. TRBJ1-6 is an ORF, with its function uncertain. Germline V gene sequence: CDR1 NNHDY, CDR2 SYVADS. The CDR3 spans 14 residues. Losses at the gene ends were 9 bases for V and 0 bases for J; bases not matched to a gene: 3. The CDR3 bases that were read are TGTGCCACTCGGGACAGTTCCTATAATTCGCCC. Protein product: CATRDSSYNSP. The complete CDR3 reads CATRDSSYNSPLYF.

About this clone: Germline and genes: mouse. The CDR3 goes on 4 residues after the read ends, and that part is filled in from the germline J gene. The sample carries other DNA sequences with the same CDR3. V usage is TRBV19 and J usage is TRBJ2-7; 10 nucleotides align to TRBD2. Germline V gives CDR1 FNHDT, CDR2 SITEND (reference sequence). CDR3 length: 14 residues. The CDR3 loop reads CASSIRTGGYEQYF. The DNA read from the CDR3 is TGTGCCAGCAGTATACGGACTGGGGGTTAT. The full variable domain, in which reference TRBV19 and TRBJ2-7 provide the parts outside the CDR3, is GGIITQTPKFLIGQEGQKLTLKCQQNFNHDTMYWYRQDSGKGLRLIYYSITENDLQKGDLSEGYDASREKKSSFSLTVTSAQKNEMAVFLCASSIRTGGYEQYFGPGTRLTVL.

Comments on this clone: Gene names denote mouse genes. Read data end 4 residues before the CDR3 end; the end is taken from the germline J gene. The chain uses TRBV13-2 and TRBJ2-1; 10 nucleotides match TRBD1. The CDR3 sequence is 15 residues long. The germline V gene encodes CDR1 NNHNN and CDR2 SYGAGS (reference sequence). This CDR3 is CASGASGTGDAEQFF. The CDR3 DNA, read in part, is TGTGCCAGCGGTGCCTCCGGGACAGGGGACGCT.